These 4 T cell receptor beta chains were sequenced from one sample in a study of blood T cell repertoires in COVID-19. Only in-frame clones appear in the TCRdb table, and some are missing; sequencing was by immunoSEQ multiplex PCR. The sample lists 75,000 to 80,000 clones, approximately 88% seen once, with nearly 45% in the top ten. Material for sequencing was peripheral blood. These receptors all come from a human donor in a cohort sampled during active COVID-19.

The CDR3 is CATRWAGGYTF. The CDR3 bases are TGTGCCACCCGATGGGCGGGAGGCTACACCTTC. The rearrangement links TRBV19 to TRBJ1-2; no reliable D call. The germline CDR1 and CDR2 sequences are LNHDA and SQIVND (reference sequence). Trimming took off 10 bases at V and 8 bases at J, with 14 bases between the two ends. There are 11 residues in the CDR3. Looking up the rest from reference TRBV19 and TRBJ1-2 gives the full variable domain: DGGITQSPKYLFRKEGQNVTLSCEQNLNHDAMYWYRQDPGQGLRLIYYSQIVNDFQKGDIAEGYSVSREKKESFPLTVTSAQKNPTAFYLCATRWAGGYTFGSGTRLTVV.

This clone was observed a few times. This chain joins TRBV7-2 and TRBJ2-3, with unresolved D. This CDR3 is 13 amino acids long. V was clipped by 1 base and J by 2 bases, with 4 bases between them. Per germline, CDR1 SGHTA and CDR2 FQGNSA. The CDR3: CASSLGATDTQYF. The CDR3 DNA sequence: TGTGCCAGCAGCTTAGGAGCCACAGATACGCAGTATTTT.

This clone showed up just a few times. This sequence joins TRBV27 and TRBJ1-1; D remains ambiguous. This CDR3 contains 13 residues. Germline V CDR1 and CDR2: MNHEY, SMNVEV (reference sequence). The germline V and J ends were trimmed by 7 bases and 5 bases, with 14 bases remaining between them. This chain's CDR3 is CASINLGGTEAFF. The CDR3 DNA follows: TGTGCCAGCATTAATCTAGGAGGGACTGAAGCTTTCTTT.

The rearrangement uses TRBV18 and TRBJ2-1; TRBD2 matches 7 bases. This CDR3 is 16 amino acids long. From germline, CDR1 is KGHSH and CDR2 LQKENI. With 3 bases clipped from V and 0 bases from J, the junction kept 5 bases outside the gene matches. The CDR3: CASSPGASGSYNEQFF. The CDR3 nucleotides are TGTGCCAGCTCACCGGGAGCTAGCGGCTCCTACAATGAGCAGTTCTTC. The full variable domain, with the rest looked up from reference TRBV18 and TRBJ2-1, is NAGVMQNPRHLVRRRGQEARLRCSPMKGHSHVYWYRQLPEEGLKFMVYLQKENIIDESGMPKERFSAEFPKEGPSILRIQQVVRGDSAAYFCASSPGASGSYNEQFFGPGTRLTVL.